This T cell receptor beta chain was documented in a study of spatial heterogeneity in lung cancer. Study-wide background: Detected beta-chain sequences consistently exceeded alpha-chain sequences. Points from the study as a whole: Circulating ubiquitous expanded tumor TCRs were observed more frequently at resection than at follow-up.

In its sample, this clonotype was seen many times. Its antigen remains unknown. This beta chain slipped into a library made for alpha chains as a stray read, so its size is not meaningful. V lost 3 bases and J lost 8, with 15 bases in between. CDR1 is SGHNT and CDR2 is YYREEE in the germline V gene (reference sequence). The CDR3 is 14 amino acids. This sample's time point: sample taken at primary tumor resection. Unsorted whole RNA of tumor, nontumor lung or frozen PBMC was sequenced. The roughly 68 donors had untreated early-stage non-small cell lung cancer. On each TCR cDNA molecule, a unique molecular identifier was present. A single record per CDR3 protein comes from TCRdb applying MiXCR to the 5' RACE reads. The sample lists some 7,800 distinct CDR3 sequences, roughly 8.6% seen once, with 40% to 50% in the top ten.

The V call is TRBV5-4, the J call TRBJ2-1, with D possibly matching TRBD1 (5 bases). This clonotype was sampled from a male donor with early-stage non-small cell lung cancer. The sample here was PBMCs, taken at surgery. CDR3: CASSSQGADYEQFF. DNA of the CDR3: TGTGCCAGCAGCTCCCAAGGGGCCGACTATGAGCAGTTCTTC.